These 19 T cell receptor beta chains came from one sample sequenced in a study of T-cell reconstitution after alpha-beta-depleted transplantation in children. A TCRbeta library incorporating unique molecular identifiers was prepared. TCRdb reanalysed the PCR reads using MiXCR and keeps one entry per CDR3 protein. Altogether approximately 980,000 distinct CDR3 sequences are present, 25% to 35% being singletons, with the ten largest covering more than 25%. Sequenced here: PBMCs, mostly from graft donor cells, sampled 360 days after TCRalphabeta/CD19-depleted stem cell transplant. The receptors stem from a boy in the first two years of life who had a stem cell transplant for SCID, so the T cells may come from the graft donor.

The chain links TRBV4-2 to TRBJ2-5; D perhaps matches TRBD2 (5 bases). The CDR3 has 16 amino acids. Germline-derived CDR1 and CDR2 are LGHNA and YNFKEQ. The V gene lost 1 base and the J gene lost 5 bases, with 17 bases spanning the gap. The CDR3 DNA follows: TGTGCCAGCAGCCAAGGAGGGCGACCCACGGGGGAGACCCAGTACTTC. Its translation: CASSQGGRPTGETQYF.

The chain recombines TRBV6-1 with TRBJ2-1; D unclear. Germline loops: CDR1 MNHNS, CDR2 SASEGT. The V and J ends lost 5 bases and 2 bases respectively, with 10 bases between them. CDR3 length: 14 residues. CDR3 DNA: TGTGCCAGCAGTACCCTGGGAACCTACAATGAGCAGTTCTTC. It codes for CASSTLGTYNEQFF.

This clonotype was counted between two and nine times. The gene calls are TRBV5-6 and TRBJ2-1; either TRBD1 or TRBD2 may supply D (6 bases each). Trimming removed 2 bases from V and 4 bases from J, with 13 bases in between. Germline V gene sequence: CDR1 SGHDT, CDR2 YYEEEE. The CDR3 covers 15 residues. CDR3 coding DNA: TGTGCCAGCAGCTTTAGGGGGGCTTTTTACAATGAGCAGTTCTTC. This codes for CASSFRGAFYNEQFF. Filled out from reference TRBV5-6 and TRBJ2-1, the complete variable domain reads DAGVTQSPTHLIKTRGQQVTLRCSPKSGHDTVSWYQQALGQGPQFIFQYYEEEERQRGNFPDRFSGHQFPNYSSELNVNALLLGDSALYLCASSFRGAFYNEQFFGPGTRLTVL.

This clonotype came up a few times. The chain employs TRBV27 and TRBJ1-5, with D unclear. Trimming removed 5 bases at V and 3 bases at J, with 17 bases between. The CDR3 has 16 amino acids. Germline V gives CDR1 MNHEY, CDR2 SMNVEV (reference sequence). This chain's CDR3 is CASSTRPNTFNQPQHF. CDR3 DNA sequence: TGTGCCAGCAGTACTCGGCCCAATACCTTCAATCAGCCCCAGCATTTT.

This clonotype was recorded at least ten times. The gene calls are TRBV7-9 and TRBJ1-5; no definite D call. The V end was cut by 1 base, the J end by 0 bases, with 4 bases between. CDR1 is SEHNR, CDR2 FQNEAQ, per germline (reference sequence). The CDR3 is made up of 14 amino acids. CDR3 loop: CASSLDHSNQPQHF. The CDR3 DNA sequence: TGTGCCAGCAGCTTAGACCATAGCAATCAGCCCCAGCATTTT.

This clonotype was counted a few times. This rearrangement joins TRBV2 to TRBJ2-7; the match to TRBD1 covers 9 bases. Looked up from germline, CDR1 is SNHLY and CDR2 is FYNNEI. This CDR3 comprises 13 residues. With 7 bases clipped from V and 7 bases from J, the junction kept 8 bases outside the gene matches. In DNA form, the CDR3 reads TGTGCCAGCAATCCACAGGGGGCGGGAGAGCAGTACTTC. Translated: CASNPQGAGEQYF.

The chain carries TRBV12-3 or TRBV12-4 and TRBJ1-1, with D perhaps TRBD1 (5 bases). V lost 5 bases, J lost 10 bases, and 14 bases lay in between. This CDR3 has 12 residues. Here the CDR3 DNA reads TGTGCCAGCAGTGGGGGGGTTTCGGTAGCTTTCTTT. Protein sequence: CASSGGVSVAFF.

This chain connects TRBV28 to TRBJ2-7; 12 bases fit TRBD1. The CDR3 runs 15 residues. With 6 bases clipped from V and 7 bases from J, the junction kept 10 bases outside the gene matches. Germline CDR1 MDHEN, CDR2 SYDVKM. The CDR3: CASSWVGQGAGEQYF. CDR3 DNA: TGTGCCAGCAGCTGGGTGGGACAGGGGGCAGGGGAGCAGTACTTC.

This clonotype has more than one count but fewer than ten. V is TRBV12-3 or TRBV12-4 and J is TRBJ1-5; 7 bases are shared with TRBD1. The junction had 8 bases not matched to a gene; V was cut back by 7 bases and J by 5 bases. The CDR3 covers 14 residues. CDR3 sequence reads: CASTQGTADQPQHF. The DNA for the CDR3 is TGTGCCAGCACCCAAGGGACAGCCGATCAGCCCCAGCATTTT.

The rearrangement joins TRBV12-3 or TRBV12-4 to TRBJ2-7, with D unclear. The CDR3 is made up of 12 amino acids. Trimming cost V 3 bases and J 3 bases, with 6 bases left between them. The CDR3 reads CASSFHHYEQYF. CDR3 in DNA: TGTGCCAGCAGTTTTCATCACTACGAGCAGTACTTC.

This clonotype was seen more than once but under ten times. This chain links TRBV28 with TRBJ2-7; D is ambiguous. Germline V CDR1 and CDR2: MDHEN, SYDVKM. CDR3 size: 14 residues. V was cut by 3 bases and J by 6 bases, with 15 bases left in between. CDR3 nucleotide sequence: TGTGCCAGCAGTTTTACTCTAGGTGGATCCGAGCAGTACTTC. Translating it yields CASSFTLGGSEQYF. Full variable domain (outside the CDR3, taken from reference TRBV28 and TRBJ2-7): DVKVTQSSRYLVKRTGEKVFLECVQDMDHENMFWYRQDPGLGLRLIYFSYDVKMKEKGDIPEGYSVSREKKERFSLILESASTNQTSMYLCASSFTLGGSEQYFGPGTRLTVT.

V is TRBV25-1 and J is TRBJ2-3; a possible D gene is TRBD2 (6 bases). The CDR3 has 15 amino acids. Germline V gene sequence: CDR1 MGHDK, CDR2 SYGVNS. V lost 3 bases to trimming and J lost 5 bases, with 15 bases between them. This CDR3 is CASSDSTPGVDTQYF. DNA for the CDR3: TGTGCCAGCAGTGACTCCACTCCGGGGGTAGATACGCAGTATTTT.

This sequence joins TRBV7-2 and TRBJ2-7, with D possibly TRBD2 on 5 matching bases. The CDR3 sequence is 15 residues long. Trimming removed 1 base at V and 1 base at J, with 11 bases between. The germline gives CDR1 SGHTA, CDR2 FQGNSA. CDR3 in amino acids: CASSLGAGISYEQYF. The CDR3 nucleotides are TGTGCCAGCAGCTTAGGCGCCGGGATATCCTACGAGCAGTACTTC.

V is TRBV14 and J is TRBJ2-7; no clear D. Germline loops: CDR1 SGHDN, CDR2 FVKESK. Between the trimmed V and J ends, which lost 1 base and 0 bases, there was a span of 10 bases. The length of the CDR3 is 15 residues. For the CDR3, the DNA is TGTGCCAGCAGCCAAGGATACGGGTTCTCCTACGAGCAGTACTTC. It yields the protein CASSQGYGFSYEQYF.

There are a few counts of this clonotype. The chain links TRBV10-3 to TRBJ2-7, with 7 nucleotides matching TRBD1. Germline V CDR1 and CDR2: ENHRY, SYGVKD. The CDR3 is 15 amino acids. V lost 0 bases, J lost 0 bases, and 2 bases stayed unmatched. CDR3 DNA sequence: TGTGCCATCAGTGAGTCGTGGGACAGCTCCTACGAGCAGTACTTC. This encodes CAISESWDSSYEQYF.

The chain couples TRBV7-2 to TRBJ2-1; no clear D. The V gene's germline CDR1 is SGHTA and CDR2 FQGNSA. This CDR3 has 14 residues. V was shortened by 2 bases and J by 5 bases, with 10 bases between the two germline ends. The CDR3 protein is CASSLTLADNEQFF. The CDR3 bases are TGTGCCAGCAGCTTAACTCTCGCGGACAATGAGCAGTTCTTC. The full variable domain, in which reference TRBV7-2 and TRBJ2-1 provide the parts outside the CDR3, is GAGVSQSPSNKVTEKGKDVELRCDPISGHTALYWYRQSLGQGLEFLIYFQGNSAPDKSGLPSDRFSAERTGGSVSTLTIQRTQQEDSAVYLCASSLTLADNEQFFGPGTRLTVL.

The chain has TRBV29-1 and TRBJ2-1, with D perhaps matching TRBD1 or TRBD2 (5 bases each). CDR3 length: 12 amino acids. Per germline, CDR1 SQVTM and CDR2 ANQGSEA. Trimming cost V 5 bases and J 3 bases, with 8 bases left between them. DNA for the CDR3: TGCAGCGTTTGGGACCTCTACAATGAGCAGTTCTTC. Protein: CSVWDLYNEQFF.

This clonotype was observed at least ten times. The chain links TRBV11-2 to TRBJ2-5; no reliable D call. This CDR3 contains 14 residues. In germline, CDR1 is SGHAT, CDR2 FQNNGV. V lost 1 base, J lost 1 base, and 7 bases lay in between. The CDR3, as DNA: TGTGCCAGCAGCTTAGCAGGATCCCAAGAGACCCAGTACTTC. It translates to CASSLAGSQETQYF.

In this sample, this clonotype turned up a few times. The chain uses TRBV5-1 and TRBJ2-2; D might be TRBD1 (5 bases). The CDR3 covers 15 residues. From germline, CDR1 is SGHRS and CDR2 YFSETQ. Trimming removed 6 bases at V and 2 bases at J, with 14 bases between. CDR3 loop: CASTIVTANTGELFF. The CDR3, as DNA: TGCGCCAGCACCATAGTGACAGCAAACACCGGGGAGCTGTTTTTT.